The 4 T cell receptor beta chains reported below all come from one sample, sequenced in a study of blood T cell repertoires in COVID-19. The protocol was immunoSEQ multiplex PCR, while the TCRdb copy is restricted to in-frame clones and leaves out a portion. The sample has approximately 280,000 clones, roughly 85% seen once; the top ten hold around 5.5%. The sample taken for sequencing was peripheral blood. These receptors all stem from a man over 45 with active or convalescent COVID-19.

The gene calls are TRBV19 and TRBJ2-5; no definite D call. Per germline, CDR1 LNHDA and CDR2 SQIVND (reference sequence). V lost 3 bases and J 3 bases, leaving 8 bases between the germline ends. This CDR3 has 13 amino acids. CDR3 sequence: CASSMAREETQYF. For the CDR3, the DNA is TGTGCCAGTAGTATGGCCCGGGAAGAGACCCAGTACTTC.

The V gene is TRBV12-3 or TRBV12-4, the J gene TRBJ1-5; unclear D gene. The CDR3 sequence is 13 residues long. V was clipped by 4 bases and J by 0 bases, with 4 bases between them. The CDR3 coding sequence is TGTGCCAGCAGTTCGTATAGCAATCAGCCCCAGCATTTT. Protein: CASSSYSNQPQHF.

The CDR3 DNA reads TGTGCCAGCTACGGTGGTTATGGCTACACCTTC. It yields the protein CASYGGYGYTF. V gene TRBV28 combines with J gene TRBJ1-2; D is undetermined. Trimming shortened V by 8 bases and J by 5 bases, and 9 bases separated the two germline ends. This CDR3 region has 11 residues. The germline V gene encodes CDR1 MDHEN and CDR2 SYDVKM.

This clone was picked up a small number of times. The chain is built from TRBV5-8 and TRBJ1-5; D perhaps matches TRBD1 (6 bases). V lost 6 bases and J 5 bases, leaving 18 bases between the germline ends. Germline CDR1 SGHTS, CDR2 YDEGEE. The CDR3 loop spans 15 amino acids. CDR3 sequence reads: CASTKRGISDQPQHF. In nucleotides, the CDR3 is TGTGCCAGCACCAAAAGGGGGATATCTGATCAGCCCCAGCATTTT.